The clone carrying this T cell receptor (beta chain) was detected ten times or more. Antigen unknown. The CDR3 has 15 amino acids. Germline V lookup: CDR1 KGHSH, CDR2 LQKENI. The V end was cut by 4 bases, the J end by 10 bases, with 19 bases between. This entry belongs to a study of beta chain features in type 1 diabetes. Overall study findings and caveats: The study notes PCR might favor shorter templates equally in patients and controls.

The sequenced template was cDNA made from the entire isolated RNA. Sequencing was performed with immunoSEQ multiplex PCR; in TCRdb, only in-frame clones are kept and a portion is missing. The sample has 250,000 to 350,000 clones, 14% seen once; the top ten hold over 5%. The sequenced material came from central memory CD4+ T cells from blood. The receptor was isolated from a man younger than 45 in good health. The V gene is TRBV18, the J gene TRBJ1-4; TRBD1 is a possible D gene (5 bases). This CDR3 is CASSLSGPLPGKLFF. CDR3 coding DNA: TGTGCCAGCTCACTATCGGGACCCTTACCTGGAAAACTGTTTTTT.